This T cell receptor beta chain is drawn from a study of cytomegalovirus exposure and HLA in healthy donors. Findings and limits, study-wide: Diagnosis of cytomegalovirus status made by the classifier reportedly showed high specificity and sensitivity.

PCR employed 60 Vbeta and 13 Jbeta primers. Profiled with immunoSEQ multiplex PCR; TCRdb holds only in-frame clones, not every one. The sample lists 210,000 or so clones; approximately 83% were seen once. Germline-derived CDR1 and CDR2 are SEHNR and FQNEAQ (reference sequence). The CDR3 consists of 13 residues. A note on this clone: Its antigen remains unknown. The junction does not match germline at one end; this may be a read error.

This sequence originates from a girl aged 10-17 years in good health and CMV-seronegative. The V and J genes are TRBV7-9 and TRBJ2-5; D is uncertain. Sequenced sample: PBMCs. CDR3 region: CSSSLLPTETQYF. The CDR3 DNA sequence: TGTTCCAGCAGCTTATTACCTACGGAGACCCAGTACTTC.